Given below is one T cell receptor (beta chain) in context. The data derive from a study of blood T cell repertoires in COVID-19. Here immunoSEQ multiplex PCR was the method, and the copy in TCRdb shows in-frame clones only, minus some. The sample lists around 40,000 clones; over 80% were seen once. The CDR3 spans 15 residues. The junction had 9 bases not matched to a gene; V was cut back by 6 bases and J by 8 bases. Germline V gene sequence: CDR1 LNHNV, CDR2 YYDKDF (reference sequence). The sample comprised peripheral blood. This TCR derives from a man over 45 with active or convalescent COVID-19. The V call is TRBV15, the J call TRBJ1-4; TRBD1 matches at 10 bases. The CDR3 DNA sequence: TGTGCCACCAGTTCCCCCGGGACAGGGGAAGAAAAACTGTTTTTT. Protein sequence: CATSSPGTGEEKLFF.